This section outlines one TCR beta chain sequence together with its context. CDR1 and CDR2 from the germline V gene are SGHVS and FQNEAQ. This CDR3 comprises 15 residues. The V and J ends lost 1 base and 6 bases respectively, with 15 bases between them. The data derive from a study of blood T cell repertoires in COVID-19. Profiling relied on immunoSEQ multiplex PCR, and the TCRdb table lists in-frame clones only, not all of them. Of some 180,000 clones in the sample, 80% to 95% were seen once. The chain employs TRBV7-8 and TRBJ1-1; possible D gene TRBD1, 5 bases. Sequencing used peripheral blood. The origin of this receptor is a man aged 45-65 years with acute or convalescent COVID-19. CDR3 sequence (DNA): TGTGCCAGCAGCTTAGGGTATGGGGGGGTGTCTGAAGCTTTCTTT. Translated, it gives CASSLGYGGVSEAFF.